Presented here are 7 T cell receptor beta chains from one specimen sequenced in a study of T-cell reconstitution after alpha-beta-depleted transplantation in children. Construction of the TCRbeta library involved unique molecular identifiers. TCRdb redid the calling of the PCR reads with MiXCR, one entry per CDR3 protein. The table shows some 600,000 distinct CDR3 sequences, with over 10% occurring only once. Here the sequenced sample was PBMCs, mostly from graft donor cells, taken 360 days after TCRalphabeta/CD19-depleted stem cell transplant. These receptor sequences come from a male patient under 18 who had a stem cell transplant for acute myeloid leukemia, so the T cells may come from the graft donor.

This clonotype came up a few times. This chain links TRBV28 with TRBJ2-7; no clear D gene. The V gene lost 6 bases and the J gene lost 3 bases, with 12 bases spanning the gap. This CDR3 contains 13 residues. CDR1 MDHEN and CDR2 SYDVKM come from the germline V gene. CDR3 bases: TGTGCCAGCAGACTCGACACATTCTACGAGCAGTACTTC. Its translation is CASRLDTFYEQYF.

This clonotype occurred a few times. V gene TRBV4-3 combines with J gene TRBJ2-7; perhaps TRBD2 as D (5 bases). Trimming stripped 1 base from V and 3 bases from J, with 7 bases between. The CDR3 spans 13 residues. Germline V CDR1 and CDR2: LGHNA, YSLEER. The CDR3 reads CASSQGGNYEQYF. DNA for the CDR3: TGCGCCAGCAGCCAAGGAGGGAACTACGAGCAGTACTTC.

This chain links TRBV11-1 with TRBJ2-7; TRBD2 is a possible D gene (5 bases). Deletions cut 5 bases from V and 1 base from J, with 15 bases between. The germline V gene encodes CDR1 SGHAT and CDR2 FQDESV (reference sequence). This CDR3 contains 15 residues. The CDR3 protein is CASSPLEDGSYEQYF. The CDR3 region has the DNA TGTGCCAGCAGCCCCTTGGAGGACGGTTCCTACGAGCAGTACTTC. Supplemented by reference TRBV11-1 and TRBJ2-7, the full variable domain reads EAEVAQSPRYKITEKSQAVAFWCDPISGHATLYWYRQILGQGPELLVQFQDESVVDDSQLPKDRFSAERLKGVDSTLKIQPAELGDSAMYLCASSPLEDGSYEQYFGPGTRLTVT.

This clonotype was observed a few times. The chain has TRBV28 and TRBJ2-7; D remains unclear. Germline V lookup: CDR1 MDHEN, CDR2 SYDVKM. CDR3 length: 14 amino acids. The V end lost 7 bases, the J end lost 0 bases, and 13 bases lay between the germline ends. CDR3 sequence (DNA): TGTGCCAGCACTAACCCCCTAAGCTCCTACGAGCAGTACTTC. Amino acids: CASTNPLSSYEQYF.

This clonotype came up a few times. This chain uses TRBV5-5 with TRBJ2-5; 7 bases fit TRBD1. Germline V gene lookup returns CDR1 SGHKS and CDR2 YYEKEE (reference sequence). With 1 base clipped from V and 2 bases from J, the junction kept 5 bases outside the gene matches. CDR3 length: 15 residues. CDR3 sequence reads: CASSLPGQIQETQYF. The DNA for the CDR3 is TGTGCCAGCAGCTTGCCGGGACAGATACAAGAGACCCAGTACTTC.

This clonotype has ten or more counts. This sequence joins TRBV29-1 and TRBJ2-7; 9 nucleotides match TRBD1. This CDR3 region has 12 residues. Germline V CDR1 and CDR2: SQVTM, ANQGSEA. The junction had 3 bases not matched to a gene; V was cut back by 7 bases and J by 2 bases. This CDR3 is CSGRTGAYEQYF. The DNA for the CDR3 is TGCAGCGGAAGGACAGGGGCCTACGAGCAGTACTTC.

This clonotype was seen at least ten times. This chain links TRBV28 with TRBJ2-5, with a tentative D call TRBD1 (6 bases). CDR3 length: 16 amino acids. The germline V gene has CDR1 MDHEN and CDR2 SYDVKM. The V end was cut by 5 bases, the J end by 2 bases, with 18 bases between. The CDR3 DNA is TGTGCCAGCAGTACCTTAGGGGGTTATGGGCAAGAGACCCAGTACTTC. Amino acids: CASSTLGGYGQETQYF.